The 11 T cell receptor beta chains below come from one sample, sequenced in a study of molecular identifiers for immune sequencing clone quantification. TCRdb processed the PCR reads anew with MiXCR; each CDR3 protein has one entry. The table records 85,000 to 100,000 distinct CDR3 sequences, roughly 21% of them present only once. The sequencing sample was made of naive CD8+ T cells from blood, with Jurkat cell RNA spiked in. The subset here: FACS-sorted CD8+CD4-CCR7+CD45RA+ naive T cells. The receptor set was obtained from a human donor in good health. Some libraries in this study had Jurkat cell RNA spiked in.

A remark on this clonotype: A read error may account for a junction end that differs from germline. The chain carries TRBV19 and TRBJ2-1, with 7 positions matching TRBD1. This CDR3 has 15 amino acids. Looked up from germline, CDR1 is LNHDA and CDR2 is SQIVND (reference sequence). The DNA for the CDR3 is TGTGCCGGTAGTAACCCGGGACAGATTTTCAATGAGCAGTTCTTC. This translates into CAGSNPGQIFNEQFF.

The chain links TRBV19 to TRBJ2-1; 10 bases are a match to TRBD1. CDR1 and CDR2 from the germline V gene are LNHDA and SQIVND (reference sequence). V lost 5 bases, J lost 6 bases, and 10 bases stayed unmatched. This CDR3 spans 16 amino acids. The CDR3 region is CASSLYRDRGVNEQFF. CDR3 sequence (DNA): TGTGCCAGTAGTTTATACCGGGACAGGGGTGTCAATGAGCAGTTCTTC.

This clonotype came up a few times. The J gene is TRBJ1-2, the V gene TRBV5-6; D is unresolved. This CDR3 has 16 residues. Trimming shortened V by 0 bases and J by 1 base, and 13 bases separated the two germline ends. The germline V gene has CDR1 SGHDT and CDR2 YYEEEE. The chain's CDR3 is CASSLDMLTNNYGYTF. DNA of the CDR3: TGTGCCAGCAGCTTGGATATGTTAACAAATAACTATGGCTACACCTTC.

This clonotype appeared a single time. This sequence joins TRBV20-1 and TRBJ1-1; 7 bases line up with TRBD1. CDR3 length: 15 amino acids. Trimming at V came to 5 bases and at J to 0 bases, leaving 9 bases not matched to a gene. Per the germline V gene, CDR1 is DFQATT and CDR2 is SNEGSKA (reference sequence). The DNA of the CDR3 is TGCAGTGCTCTCAACAGGGGAGGGTTGAACACTGAAGCTTTCTTT. It translates to CSALNRGGLNTEAFF.

This sequence joins TRBV7-9 and TRBJ2-7; D is ambiguous. The germline gives CDR1 SEHNR, CDR2 FQNEAQ (reference sequence). Trimming pared 1 base from V and 1 base from J, leaving 8 bases between. The length of the CDR3 is 14 residues. For the CDR3, the DNA is TGTGCCAGCAGCTTAGGAGGTCAGTCCTACGAGCAGTACTTC. Protein: CASSLGGQSYEQYF.

This clonotype has only a few counts. J is TRBJ2-5 and V is TRBV6-2 or TRBV6-3, with D perhaps TRBD1 (7 bases). CDR1 and CDR2 from the germline V gene are MNHEY and SVGEGT. V was shortened by 6 bases and J by 2 bases, with 25 bases between the two germline ends. CDR3 length: 18 residues. The DNA of the CDR3 is TGTGCCAGCAGACGCGGGACAGAATCCTTTTTAGGGCAAGAGACCCAGTACTTC. Amino acids: CASRRGTESFLGQETQYF.

Concerning this clonotype: This may be a read error, as it is one base from a much larger clone. The V call is TRBV2, the J call TRBJ2-1; a possible D gene is TRBD2 (5 bases). V lost 5 bases, J lost 12 bases, and 11 bases lay in between. Germline V gene lookup returns CDR1 SNHLY and CDR2 FYNNEI. The CDR3 spans 11 residues. The DNA for the CDR3 is TGTGCCAGCAGTCACAATGAGGGGCAGTTCTTC. Its protein is CASSHNEGQFF. The whole variable domain, filled in from reference TRBV2 and TRBJ2-1, reads EPEVTQTPSHQVTQMGQEVILRCVPISNHLYFYWYRQILGQKVEFLVSFYNNEISEKSEIFDDQFSVERPDGSNFTLKIRSTKLEDSAMYFCASSHNEGQFFGPGTRLTVL.

V gene TRBV4-3 combines with J gene TRBJ1-2, with D unclear. V lost 0 bases, J lost 1 base, and 9 bases lay in between. CDR1 LGHNA and CDR2 YSLEER come from the germline V gene. The CDR3 contains 15 residues. The CDR3 bases are TGCGCCAGCAGCCAAGATGCACCCTTTAACTATGGCTACACCTTC. Encoded protein: CASSQDAPFNYGYTF.

This clonotype has ten or more counts. This rearrangement joins TRBV6-1 to TRBJ1-5; D not certain. The CDR3 totals 15 residues. Germline V gene sequence: CDR1 MNHNS, CDR2 SASEGT. Trimming shortened V by 2 bases and J by 1 base, and 9 bases separated the two germline ends. This CDR3 is CASSERLDSNQPQHF. The CDR3 nucleotides read TGTGCCAGCAGTGAAAGATTGGACAGCAATCAGCCCCAGCATTTT.

This chain links TRBV7-4 with TRBJ1-5; tentative D call: TRBD1 (5 bases). V dropped 1 base and J dropped 6 bases, with 19 bases sitting between them. Per germline, CDR1 SGHVT and CDR2 SQSDAQ. This CDR3 has 17 amino acids. CDR3 bases: TGTGCCAGCAGCTTAGTAAAGGGATCCCAGGGAGGTCAGCCCCAGCATTTT. It is translated as CASSLVKGSQGGQPQHF.

Turning to this clonotype: Given a much more abundant clone one base away, this may be a read error. The DNA of the CDR3 is TGTGCCTGGAGAGGCACTGAAGCTTCCTTT. This translates into CAWRGTEASF. The chain uses TRBV30 and TRBJ1-1; D unresolved. Germline CDR1 reads GTSNPN; CDR2 reads SVGIG (reference sequence). This CDR3 is built from 10 residues.